One and the same sample provided the 9 T cell receptor beta chains below, sequenced in a study of blood T cell repertoires in COVID-19 (TCRdb year 2020). The library was generated by the immunoSEQ multiplex PCR assay. The immuneACCESS repertoire file appears here via TCRdb, limited to in-frame rearrangements. These files lack a portion of the clones; in checked studies, under half of the deficit traces to unresolved V genes, and the cause of the others is not known. The sample table shows some 230,000 clones, and roughly four fifths are seen once. Around 2% of the sample lies in the top ten. Sequenced: peripheral blood. These receptor sequences come from a woman in her sixties with acute or convalescent COVID-19.

This chain uses TRBV7-9 with TRBJ2-3; D is possibly TRBD2 (5 bases). CDR3 length: 15 residues. CDR1 SEHNR and CDR2 FQNEAQ come from the germline V gene (reference sequence). V lost 5 bases and J 6 bases, leaving 18 bases between the germline ends. The CDR3 DNA sequence: TGTGCCAGCAGCCCCCCCGGAGGAGTGGGTGATACGCAGTATTTT. Translating gives CASSPPGGVGDTQYF.

CDR3 sequence reads: CASSSPMGLAGASTDTQYF. CDR3 nucleotides: TGTGCCAGCAGCTCCCCGATGGGACTAGCGGGGGCCAGCACAGATACGCAGTATTTT. This chain connects TRBV5-4 to TRBJ2-3; 14 nucleotides line up with TRBD2. Trimming cost V 3 bases and J 0 bases; bases outside gene matches: 9. CDR1 is SGHNT, CDR2 YYREEE, per germline (reference sequence). This CDR3 comprises 19 residues.

This clone has a handful of counts. V gene TRBV4-2 combines with J gene TRBJ2-7; D may be TRBD2 (6 bases). V lost 3 bases and J 4 bases, leaving 13 bases between the germline ends. Germline lookup yields CDR1 LGHNA and CDR2 YNFKEQ. The CDR3 spans 14 residues. The CDR3 reads CASSHDQEGYEQYF. CDR3 DNA: TGTGCCAGCAGCCATGACCAGGAGGGATACGAGCAGTACTTC.

The J gene is TRBJ1-2, the V gene TRBV10-3; no reliable D call. V was pared by 5 bases and J by 0 bases, with 7 bases between. The germline V gene encodes CDR1 ENHRY and CDR2 SYGVKD. The CDR3 spans 13 residues. In DNA, the CDR3 is TGTGCCATCAGTCCCCAGTCTAACTATGGCTACACCTTC. This gives the protein CAISPQSNYGYTF.

CDR3: CASSFRDRLGAGAYGYTF. The CDR3 DNA follows: TGTGCCAGCAGCTTCCGGGACAGGTTGGGGGCGGGAGCCTATGGCTACACCTTC. The gene calls are TRBV2 and TRBJ1-2, with 8 nucleotides matching TRBD1. The trim removed 6 bases at V and 4 bases at J, leaving 19 bases unmatched. Looked up from germline, CDR1 is SNHLY and CDR2 is FYNNEI. CDR3 length: 18 residues.

V usage is TRBV5-3 and J usage is TRBJ2-1; 10 bases agree with TRBD2. TRBV5-3 is an ORF, with its function uncertain. CDR3 length: 16 amino acids. Germline trimming cut 3 bases from V and 4 bases from J; bases unmatched to any gene: 7. The CDR3 nucleotides are TGTGCCAGAAGCTCTCAAAGCGGGGGGGAATACAATGAGCAGTTCTTC. This gives the protein CARSSQSGGEYNEQFF.

The gene calls are TRBV30 and TRBJ2-1; D is possibly TRBD2 (8 bases). The ends were cut back, 4 bases at V and 6 bases at J, with 22 bases in the middle. The V gene's germline CDR1 is GTSNPN and CDR2 SVGIG (reference sequence). This CDR3 has 16 amino acids. CDR3 in DNA: TGTGCCTGGAACAGGGGAGTACTCGGGGGGGCCAATGAGCAGTTCTTC. It yields the protein CAWNRGVLGGANEQFF.

The chain joins TRBV7-9 to TRBJ1-2, with D possibly TRBD1 on 6 matching bases. The CDR3 extends over 16 amino acids. Germline CDR1 and CDR2: SEHNR and FQNEAQ (reference sequence). V was clipped by 3 bases and J by 6 bases, with 20 bases between them. The CDR3 DNA sequence: TGTGCCAGCAGCTTTTCCGAACGGGGGGCGAAAGATGGCTACACCTTC. Its translation is CASSFSERGAKDGYTF.

In its sample, this clone was seen a few times. The chain recombines TRBV3-1 (or the pseudogene TRBV3-2) with TRBJ1-3; D is uncertain. CDR3 length equals 13 residues. V was pared by 4 bases and J by 9 bases, with 13 bases between. The germline gives CDR1 LGHDT, CDR2 YNNKEL (reference sequence). The CDR3 nucleotides are TGTGCCAGCAGCCCCAACCTGGAGGGCACCATATATTTT. This encodes CASSPNLEGTIYF.